This passage covers 30 T cell receptor beta chains from one sample sequenced in a study of patients and donors after allogeneic stem cell transplantation. TCRdb reprocessed the RT-PCR reads via MiXCR and lists one record per CDR3 protein. The table records some 960,000 distinct CDR3 sequences, about a sixth of them present only once. The sequenced sample was blood, either unsorted or a sorted T cell fraction (not recorded which). These receptors originate from a human donor who was either an allogeneic HSCT recipient or a stem cell or donor lymphocyte infusion donor (not recorded which). It is not recorded whose cells these are; they may come from a transplant donor.

This clonotype was counted a single time. This rearrangement joins TRBV29-1 to TRBJ2-7; TRBD2 agrees at 14 bases. Germline lookup yields CDR1 SQVTM and CDR2 ANQGSEA. Germline trimming cut 4 bases from V and 5 bases from J; bases unmatched to any gene: 10. This CDR3 has 16 residues. The CDR3 DNA reads TGCAGCGTTGCAGGGACTAGCGGGAGTTATAAGAACGAGCAGTACTTC. It is translated as CSVAGTSGSYKNEQYF.

In this sample, this clonotype turned up a few times. The V and J genes are TRBV27 and TRBJ2-5, with 8 bases aligning to TRBD1. The V gene end was trimmed by 5 bases and the J gene end by 2 bases; junction bases not matched to a gene: 7. The CDR3 length is 15 residues. Germline V lookup: CDR1 MNHEY, CDR2 SMNVEV (reference sequence). CDR3 loop: CASSTPRGRQETQYF. For the CDR3, the DNA is TGTGCCAGCAGTACACCCAGGGGGCGGCAAGAGACCCAGTACTTC.

The genes are TRBV5-6 and TRBJ2-1, with D perhaps matching TRBD1 (6 bases). Germline loops: CDR1 SGHDT, CDR2 YYEEEE. Trimming took 0 bases from V and 0 from J, leaving 13 bases between them. CDR3 length: 17 amino acids. The chain's CDR3 is CASSLARGASSYNEQFF. The CDR3 coding sequence is TGTGCCAGCAGCTTGGCCAGGGGCGCCAGCTCCTACAATGAGCAGTTCTTC.

The chain has TRBV29-1 and TRBJ2-1; a weak D match, TRBD1 (6 bases). V lost 2 bases, J lost 12 bases, and 11 bases lay in between. The CDR3 covers 11 residues. Germline lookup yields CDR1 SQVTM and CDR2 ANQGSEA. The CDR3 DNA is TGCAGCGTTGAAATTGGCAGGGGGCAGTTCTTC. Translated, it gives CSVEIGRGQFF.

This clonotype was detected a few times. The V and J genes are TRBV18 and TRBJ1-1, with D uncertain. The CDR3 covers 16 residues. Per the germline V gene, CDR1 is KGHSH and CDR2 is LQKENI. Trimming stripped 1 base from V and 2 bases from J, with 14 bases between. CDR3 region: CASSPLSPTLNTEAFF. The CDR3 coding sequence is TGTGCCAGCTCACCACTTTCCCCGACCCTTAACACTGAAGCTTTCTTT.

This clonotype was seen ten or more times. The chain uses TRBV20-1 and TRBJ1-5; 9 bases agree with TRBD1. The CDR3 covers 15 residues. V dropped 2 bases and J dropped 3; count of bases not matched to a gene: 5. From germline, CDR1 is DFQATT and CDR2 SNEGSKA (reference sequence). CDR3 in amino acids: CSARRTGADNQPQHF. CDR3 coding DNA: TGCAGTGCTAGACGGACAGGGGCGGACAATCAGCCCCAGCATTTT.

This sequence joins TRBV7-9 and TRBJ1-1, with a possible D match to TRBD1 (6 bases). Germline V gene data show CDR1 as SEHNR and CDR2 as FQNEAQ (reference sequence). The V end lost 8 bases, the J end lost 2 bases, and 18 bases lay between the germline ends. The CDR3 spans 15 residues. The CDR3 DNA is TGTGCCAGCGGCTCAGGAACAGGGAGAAACACTGAAGCTTTCTTT. Protein sequence: CASGSGTGRNTEAFF.

This clonotype was counted only a few times. The chain employs TRBV27 and TRBJ1-6; 12 bases align to TRBD1. The CDR3 is 18 residues long. Per germline, CDR1 MNHEY and CDR2 SMNVEV (reference sequence). J lost 6 bases, V lost 5 bases, and 11 bases had no gene match. The CDR3 is CASSLGQGAIRSNSPLHF. Here the CDR3 DNA reads TGTGCCAGCAGTCTGGGACAGGGGGCTATTCGCAGTAATTCACCCCTCCACTTT.

This chain connects TRBV12-3 or TRBV12-4 to TRBJ2-3; the D call may be TRBD1 or TRBD2 (6 bases each). This CDR3 contains 14 residues. With 6 bases removed from V and 5 bases from J, the gap between germline ends came to 15 bases. The CDR3 nucleotides are TGTGCCAGCAGATCCTCAAGGGGGGAAGATACGCAGTATTTT. This translates into CASRSSRGEDTQYF.

The V call is TRBV6-2 or TRBV6-3, the J call TRBJ2-2; 10 nucleotides match TRBD2. Germline V gives CDR1 MNHEY, CDR2 SVGEGT. The trim removed 6 bases at V and 1 base at J, leaving 14 bases unmatched. CDR3 size: 19 residues. The CDR3 sequence: CASSHPKGSGRKNTGELFF. For the CDR3, the DNA is TGTGCCAGCAGCCACCCGAAGGGTAGCGGGAGGAAGAACACCGGGGAGCTGTTTTTT.

This rearrangement joins TRBV11-3 to TRBJ2-2; 9 bases are a match to TRBD1. This CDR3 region has 16 residues. Germline V gene lookup returns CDR1 SGHNT and CDR2 YENEEA. Losses at the gene ends were 5 bases for V and 3 bases for J; bases not matched to a gene: 7. The CDR3 sequence: CASSPGTGSYTGELFF. The CDR3 DNA follows: TGTGCCAGCAGCCCCGGGACAGGGTCGTACACCGGGGAGCTGTTTTTT.

CDR3 amino acids: CASSWGGLADYEQYF. DNA for the CDR3: TGCGCCAGCAGCTGGGGGGGACTAGCGGACTACGAGCAGTACTTC. The J gene is TRBJ2-7, the V gene TRBV5-1; TRBD2 agrees at 11 bases. V lost 3 bases and J lost 3; bases outside the gene matches: 5. The CDR3 runs 15 residues. Germline lookup yields CDR1 SGHRS and CDR2 YFSETQ.

This chain connects TRBV3-1 to TRBJ2-4; 7 bases line up with TRBD1. V shed 1 base, J shed 0 bases, and the junction held 15 bases outside the gene matches. Germline V gives CDR1 LGHDT, CDR2 YNNKEL (reference sequence). This CDR3 has 20 residues. The CDR3 is CASSQVKAGTEKLAKNIQYF. For the CDR3, the DNA is TGTGCCAGCAGCCAAGTCAAGGCCGGGACAGAAAAACTAGCCAAAAACATTCAGTACTTC.

Only a few counts were recorded for this clonotype. The rearrangement uses TRBV29-1 and TRBJ2-7; the D is unclear. The V end lost 2 bases, the J end lost 6 bases, and 14 bases lay between the germline ends. Per germline, CDR1 SQVTM and CDR2 ANQGSEA. The CDR3 is 13 residues long. DNA of the CDR3: TGCAGCGTTGAAAGTGGGCTGTTGGGCGAGCAGTACTTC. It is translated as CSVESGLLGEQYF.

The chain carries TRBV29-1 and TRBJ2-7; 8 nucleotides agree with TRBD1. Trimming at V came to 0 bases and at J to 3 bases, leaving 10 bases not matched to a gene. The germline V gene encodes CDR1 SQVTM and CDR2 ANQGSEA. This CDR3 has 16 residues. The CDR3 loop reads CSVEDAAGTGNYEQYF. CDR3 sequence (DNA): TGCAGCGTTGAAGACGCGGCCGGGACAGGAAACTACGAGCAGTACTTC.

The sample holds a few counts of this clonotype. This chain connects TRBV4-2 to TRBJ2-2; D is perhaps TRBD1 (5 bases). The V end was cut by 0 bases, the J end by 1 base, with 9 bases between. CDR1 and CDR2 from the germline V gene are LGHNA and YNFKEQ. This CDR3 is 16 amino acids long. Here the CDR3 DNA reads TGTGCCAGCAGCCAAGATCGGACAAGGAACACCGGGGAGCTGTTTTTT. Translating gives CASSQDRTRNTGELFF.

In its sample, this clonotype was seen a few times. This chain uses TRBV10-3 with TRBJ1-4; D gene unclear. This CDR3 spans 17 amino acids. V lost 11 bases to trimming and J lost 0 bases, with 22 bases between them. In germline, CDR1 is ENHRY, CDR2 SYGVKD. For the CDR3, the DNA is TGTGCCGTCCCCGAAGGCCGGGCGTTGGCAACTAATGAAAAACTGTTTTTT. Translation: CAVPEGRALATNEKLFF.

In this sample, this clonotype turned up a few times. The chain is built from TRBV29-1 and TRBJ2-3, with 7 bases that match TRBD1. CDR1 SQVTM and CDR2 ANQGSEA come from the germline V gene. There are 14 residues in the CDR3. Trimming took 8 bases from V and 2 from J; bases not matched to a gene: 10. CDR3: CSINRDSHTDTQYF. DNA of the CDR3: TGCAGCATTAACCGGGACAGCCACACAGATACGCAGTATTTT.

This clonotype was observed a handful of times. The CDR3 DNA sequence: TGTGCCAGCAGCCAAGGGGCCAGCTCTGGAAACACCATATATTTT. It codes for CASSQGASSGNTIYF. The chain uses TRBV4-2 and TRBJ1-3, with D unresolved. V gave up 1 base and J gave up 0 bases, with 7 bases separating them. The CDR3 runs 15 residues. The germline V gene encodes CDR1 LGHNA and CDR2 YNFKEQ.

The gene calls are TRBV20-1 and TRBJ2-7, with D tentatively TRBD2 (6 bases). The germline CDR1 and CDR2 sequences are DFQATT and SNEGSKA (reference sequence). The CDR3 has 14 amino acids. V lost 2 bases to trimming and J lost 2 bases, with 13 bases between them. The CDR3 nucleotides are TGCAGTGCTAGAAGCGAGACGGGGGCCTACGAGCAGTACTTC. As protein: CSARSETGAYEQYF.

This clonotype was detected only a few times. This chain uses TRBV12-3 or TRBV12-4 with TRBJ1-1; 9 bases are shared with TRBD1. V lost 4 bases to trimming and J lost 4 bases; unmatched junction nucleotides: 22. The CDR3 runs 20 residues. The CDR3 spells CASSSTGTGFRLRLGTEAFF. The CDR3 DNA reads as TGTGCCAGCAGTTCGACCGGGACAGGGTTTCGATTACGCCTGGGCACTGAAGCTTTCTTT.

CDR3 sequence reads: CASSQHQGGGNQPQHF. Here the CDR3 DNA reads TGCGCCAGCAGCCAACATCAGGGGGGCGGCAATCAGCCCCAGCATTTT. The genes are TRBV4-1 and TRBJ1-5, with TRBD1 identical over 7 bases. Germline CDR1 reads MGHRA; CDR2 reads YSYEKL. CDR3 length: 16 residues. The V and J ends lost 2 bases and 2 bases, in that order; junction bases with no gene match: 6.

In this sample, this clonotype turned up a few times. The gene calls are TRBV4-2 and TRBJ1-2; D perhaps matches TRBD1 (5 bases). Germline V gene lookup returns CDR1 LGHNA and CDR2 YNFKEQ. V was clipped by 1 base and J by 4 bases, with 13 bases between them. There are 15 residues in the CDR3. Here the CDR3 reads CASSQVEGRAYGYTF. Written as DNA, the CDR3 is TGTGCCAGCAGCCAAGTCGAGGGGCGCGCCTATGGCTACACCTTC.

The chain has TRBV20-1 and TRBJ2-3; D gene unclear. Deletions cut 3 bases from V and 0 bases from J, with 7 bases between. CDR1 is DFQATT, CDR2 SNEGSKA, per germline (reference sequence). The CDR3 covers 13 residues. The DNA of the CDR3 is TGCAGTGCTAGGACCCTAAGCACAGATACGCAGTATTTT. It encodes CSARTLSTDTQYF.

This clonotype showed up just a few times. The V and J genes are TRBV9 and TRBJ2-7; 10 positions match TRBD1. The CDR3 loop spans 15 amino acids. Germline CDR1 is SGDLS and CDR2 is YYNGEE. The V gene end was trimmed by 2 bases and the J gene end by 5 bases; junction bases not matched to a gene: 7. The CDR3 protein is CASSVEGQGFNEQYF. The CDR3 DNA sequence: TGTGCCAGCAGCGTTGAGGGACAGGGGTTCAACGAGCAGTACTTC.

This clonotype appeared many times. The chain employs TRBV5-1 and TRBJ2-1; D ambiguous. This CDR3 has 15 residues. Germline lookup yields CDR1 SGHRS and CDR2 YFSETQ. The ends were cut back, 0 bases at V and 0 bases at J, with 7 bases in the middle. The CDR3: CASSLGLPSYNEQFF. DNA of the CDR3: TGCGCCAGCAGCTTGGGACTGCCCTCCTACAATGAGCAGTTCTTC.

This clonotype was counted a few times. V and J are TRBV12-3 or TRBV12-4 and TRBJ2-2; tentatively, D is TRBD2 (5 bases). The CDR3 length is 16 residues. Trimming shortened V by 0 bases and J by 2 bases, and 10 bases separated the two germline ends. The CDR3 nucleotides are TGTGCCAGCAGTTTAGCCGGGGTAAAAAACACCGGGGAGCTGTTTTTT. It specifies CASSLAGVKNTGELFF.

This clonotype was observed a few times. The V call is TRBV19, the J call TRBJ1-1, with D tentatively TRBD1 (5 bases). Trimming removed 5 bases from V and 5 bases from J, with 15 bases in between. CDR1 LNHDA and CDR2 SQIVND come from the germline V gene (reference sequence). This CDR3 spans 14 amino acids. The CDR3 region is CASSSPGGWTEAFF. DNA of the CDR3: TGTGCCAGTAGTTCTCCCGGGGGGTGGACTGAAGCTTTCTTT.

In this sample, this clonotype turned up a few times. The chain combines TRBV5-1 with TRBJ1-5, with 9 bases lining up with TRBD1. The CDR3 has 14 residues. CDR1 and CDR2 from the germline V gene are SGHRS and YFSETQ. The V segment lost 4 bases and the J segment 7 bases; nucleotides outside the gene matches: 6. In nucleotides, the CDR3 is TGCGCCAGCAGCACGACAGGGGGGGCCCAGCCCCAGCATTTT. Its protein is CASSTTGGAQPQHF.

This clonotype occurred a few times. The chain has TRBV3-1 and TRBJ1-1, with 8 bases that match TRBD1. CDR3 size: 17 residues. Germline trimming cut 4 bases from V and 6 bases from J; bases unmatched to any gene: 16. The germline gives CDR1 LGHDT, CDR2 YNNKEL (reference sequence). CDR3 sequence reads: CASSPGAGGIGRAEAFF. In DNA, the CDR3 is TGTGCCAGCAGCCCTGGGGCAGGGGGCATAGGCCGGGCTGAAGCTTTCTTT.